The 25 T cell receptor beta chains listed next were all sequenced from one sample in a study of shared clonotypes between healthy human individuals. Sequenced by immunoSEQ multiplex PCR; TCRdb stores in-frame clones only, minus some. Of about 1.5 million clones listed, 98% are singletons. The specimen sequenced was naive CD4+ T cells sorted from blood. Subset noted: CD45RA+ positively selected. Receptor source: a man under 40 in good health.

This rearrangement joins TRBV29-1 to TRBJ2-1, with TRBD2 matching over 13 bases. The CDR3 is made up of 14 amino acids. The junction had 6 bases not matched to a gene; V was cut back by 7 bases and J by 6 bases. Germline V gene lookup returns CDR1 SQVTM and CDR2 ANQGSEA. The CDR3 DNA reads TGCAGCGCCGTGGGGACTAGCGGGATCAATGAGCAGTTCTTC. It codes for CSAVGTSGINEQFF.

The rearrangement uses TRBV10-3 and TRBJ2-7, with D perhaps assigned TRBD1 or TRBD2 (5 bases each). Trimming removed 0 bases from V and 2 bases from J, with 20 bases in between. Per germline, CDR1 ENHRY and CDR2 SYGVKD. The CDR3 totals 18 residues. This chain's CDR3 is CAISESGVRVILTYEQYF. The CDR3, as DNA: TGTGCCATCAGTGAGTCGGGGGTCAGGGTCATCTTAACCTACGAGCAGTACTTC.

J is TRBJ1-2 and V is TRBV30, with D possibly being TRBD1 (5 bases). Trimming stripped 4 bases from V and 7 bases from J, with 10 bases between. Germline assignment: CDR1 GTSNPN and CDR2 SVGIG (reference sequence). The CDR3 spans 11 residues. CDR3 nucleotide sequence: TGTGCCTGGACCGGGGGGGGTGGCTACACCTTC. It yields the protein CAWTGGGGYTF.

This chain uses TRBV15 with TRBJ2-2; 9 bases line up with TRBD2. This CDR3 contains 16 residues. Losses at the gene ends were 0 bases for V and 6 bases for J; bases not matched to a gene: 5. Germline V gene lookup returns CDR1 LNHNV and CDR2 YYDKDF (reference sequence). The chain's CDR3 is CATSRDQGTSSGELFF. Written as DNA, the CDR3 is TGTGCCACCAGCAGAGATCAGGGGACTAGCTCCGGGGAGCTGTTTTTT.

This chain uses TRBV30 with TRBJ1-3; no clear D. V lost 5 bases and J lost 0, with 8 bases in between. Germline assignment: CDR1 GTSNPN and CDR2 SVGIG (reference sequence). This CDR3 comprises 13 residues. CDR3: CAWEEGSGNTIYF. The CDR3 bases are TGTGCCTGGGAAGAGGGCTCTGGAAACACCATATATTTT. The variable domain in full, with the rest retrieved from reference TRBV30 and TRBJ1-3, is SQTIHQWPATLVQPVGSPLSLECTVEGTSNPNLYWYRQAAGRGLQLLFYSVGIGQISSEVPQNLSASRPQDRQFILSSKKLLLSDSGFYLCAWEEGSGNTIYFGEGSWLTVV.

This rearrangement joins TRBV14 to TRBJ1-4; TRBD1 agrees at 7 bases. Germline-derived CDR1 and CDR2 are SGHDN and FVKESK. The CDR3 runs 16 residues. V shed 3 bases, J shed 7 bases, and the junction held 11 bases outside the gene matches. The CDR3: CASSHHSGTEGEKLFF. CDR3 DNA sequence: TGTGCCAGCAGCCACCACTCCGGGACAGAGGGTGAAAAACTGTTTTTT.

The V and J genes are TRBV7-8 and TRBJ2-7, with a possible D match to TRBD2 (5 bases). CDR1 SGHVS and CDR2 FQNEAQ come from the germline V gene. The CDR3 has 14 residues. Trimming took 5 bases from V and 4 from J, leaving 15 bases between them. CDR3 loop: CASSRDYLSYEQYF. The CDR3 region has the DNA TGTGCCAGCAGCCGCGACTATCTCTCGTACGAGCAGTACTTC.

The chain joins TRBV7-9 to TRBJ2-1, with 13 bases matching TRBD2. CDR1 and CDR2 from the germline V gene are SEHNR and FQNEAQ (reference sequence). V shed 5 bases and J 4 bases; nucleotides not matched to a gene: 5. CDR3 length: 16 residues. CDR3 in DNA: TGTGCCAGCAGCAAACTAGCGGGAGGGCCTTACAATGAGCAGTTCTTC. It specifies CASSKLAGGPYNEQFF.

V and J are TRBV19 and TRBJ1-2; D unresolved. The CDR3 contains 13 residues. Germline V gives CDR1 LNHDA, CDR2 SQIVND (reference sequence). Trimming pared 3 bases from V and 7 bases from J, leaving 12 bases between. DNA of the CDR3: TGTGCCAGTAGTATGTTGGCAGGCGGTGGCTACACCTTC. It codes for CASSMLAGGGYTF.

The chain links TRBV7-2 to TRBJ1-5; D gene uncertain. V shed 4 bases and J shed 4 bases, with 8 bases lying between them. Germline CDR1 SGHTA, CDR2 FQGNSA. The CDR3 sequence is 13 residues long. The CDR3 DNA sequence: TGTGCCAGCAGCTCCCAGAGGAATCAGCCCCAGCATTTT. Translation gives CASSSQRNQPQHF.

This rearrangement joins TRBV6-1 to TRBJ1-1; D is perhaps TRBD1 (5 bases). The V end was cut by 6 bases, the J end by 0 bases, with 11 bases between. The CDR3 runs to 14 residues. CDR1 is MNHNS and CDR2 is SASEGT in the germline V gene. The CDR3 nucleotides are TGTGCCAGCAGAGTGACAGACATGAACACTGAAGCTTTCTTT. Translation gives CASRVTDMNTEAFF.

The gene calls are TRBV11-3 and TRBJ2-1; tentatively, D is TRBD1 (5 bases). Germline values: CDR1 SGHNT, CDR2 YENEEA. The germline V and J ends were trimmed by 5 bases and 3 bases, with 20 bases remaining between them. This CDR3 comprises 17 residues. The CDR3 coding sequence is TGTGCCAGCAGCCGAGGACATCATACCCAATTCTACAATGAGCAGTTCTTC. This sequence encodes CASSRGHHTQFYNEQFF.

The chain joins TRBV11-2 to TRBJ2-2, with 10 bases fitting TRBD2. Trimming at V came to 6 bases and at J to 4 bases, leaving 5 bases not matched to a gene. This CDR3 has 15 amino acids. CDR1 is SGHAT, CDR2 FQNNGV, per germline. CDR3 region: CASSQSGRVTGELFF. In nucleotides, the CDR3 is TGTGCCAGCAGTCAAAGCGGGAGGGTCACCGGGGAGCTGTTTTTT.

In DNA, the CDR3 is TGTGCCAGCAGCTTAGCGTTAGGGTCGACTAGGCAGGGAGAGCAGTACTTC. This encodes CASSLALGSTRQGEQYF. This chain links TRBV7-2 with TRBJ2-7; the D gene is possibly TRBD2 (6 bases). Germline lookup yields CDR1 SGHTA and CDR2 FQGNSA. The CDR3 length is 17 residues. The V gene lost 0 bases and the J gene lost 7 bases, with 22 bases spanning the gap. Filled out from reference TRBV7-2 and TRBJ2-7, the complete variable domain reads GAGVSQSPSNKVTEKGKDVELRCDPISGHTALYWYRQSLGQGLEFLIYFQGNSAPDKSGLPSDRFSAERTGGSVSTLTIQRTQQEDSAVYLCASSLALGSTRQGEQYFGPGTRLTVT.

The gene calls are TRBV15 and TRBJ2-7; maybe TRBD1 (6 bases). The CDR3 has 15 amino acids. Germline V gives CDR1 LNHNV, CDR2 YYDKDF (reference sequence). The V end was cut by 4 bases, the J end by 7 bases, with 20 bases between. CDR3 protein: CATSTQAGRGYEQYF. The CDR3 DNA reads as TGTGCCACCAGCACTCAGGCCGGCAGGGGTTATGAGCAGTACTTC.

The chain carries TRBV14 and TRBJ2-2; tentative D call: TRBD1 (5 bases). Between the trimmed V and J ends, which lost 2 bases and 7 bases, there was a span of 14 bases. The CDR3 has 15 amino acids. Germline CDR1 and CDR2: SGHDN and FVKESK. The CDR3 bases are TGTGCCAGCAGCCAACGGGCAGGGAAGGGCGGGGAGCTGTTTTTT. Amino acid sequence: CASSQRAGKGGELFF. The whole variable domain, remainder taken from reference TRBV14 and TRBJ2-2, is EAGVTQFPSHSVIEKGQTVTLRCDPISGHDNLYWYRRVMGKEIKFLLHFVKESKQDESGMPNNRFLAERTGGTYSTLKVQPAELEDSGVYFCASSQRAGKGGELFFGEGSRLTVL.

This clone has only one observation. The sample carries other DNA sequences with the same CDR3. V gene TRBV2 combines with J gene TRBJ1-1; D is ambiguous. Germline CDR1 is SNHLY and CDR2 is FYNNEI. This CDR3 is 14 amino acids long. V lost 3 bases and J lost 1, with 9 bases in between. CDR3 DNA sequence: TGTGCCAGCAGTGAGGATCGGAGGAACACTGAAGCTTTCTTT. Amino acid sequence: CASSEDRRNTEAFF.

The chain is built from TRBV30 and TRBJ2-7, with 13 bases aligning to TRBD2. Germline V gene lookup returns CDR1 GTSNPN and CDR2 SVGIG (reference sequence). The CDR3 has 17 amino acids. V was clipped by 2 bases and J by 3 bases; unmatched bases: 10. Here the CDR3 DNA reads TGTGCCTGGAGTCCTCGGACTAGCGGGAGATTAAACTACGAGCAGTACTTC. Protein product: CAWSPRTSGRLNYEQYF.

The V call is TRBV7-8, the J call TRBJ2-1; D unclear. This CDR3 contains 16 residues. V was trimmed by 1 base and J by 4 bases, leaving 14 bases between them. The germline CDR1 and CDR2 sequences are SGHVS and FQNEAQ. The CDR3: CASSLVLRLLYNEQFF. As DNA, the CDR3 is TGTGCCAGCAGCTTAGTTCTGCGACTGCTGTACAATGAGCAGTTCTTC.

This clone appeared once. V is TRBV10-2 and J is TRBJ1-5, with D unclear. CDR3 size: 14 residues. Germline values: CDR1 WSHSY, CDR2 SAAADI. Trimming removed 3 bases from V and 0 bases from J, with 6 bases in between. The CDR3, as DNA: TGCGCCAGCAGTGACAGTAATAGCAATCAGCCCCAGCATTTT. The encoded protein is CASSDSNSNQPQHF.

This clone has just one count. V gene TRBV4-2 combines with J gene TRBJ1-4; tentative D call: TRBD1 (5 bases). Trimming cost V 4 bases and J 10 bases, with 19 bases left between them. This CDR3 has 15 amino acids. The germline CDR1 and CDR2 sequences are LGHNA and YNFKEQ. In DNA form, the CDR3 reads TGTGCCAGCAGCCGGCCCGGGACCGCCGAACGAAAACTGTTTTTT. It encodes CASSRPGTAERKLFF.

This chain uses TRBV27 with TRBJ2-2; weak D call: TRBD2 (5 bases). This CDR3 contains 17 residues. Looked up from germline, CDR1 is MNHEY and CDR2 is SMNVEV (reference sequence). Trimming removed 5 bases from V and 1 base from J, with 17 bases in between. Written as DNA, the CDR3 is TGTGCCAGCAGTCGAGAACGACTACCTTTGAACACCGGGGAGCTGTTTTTT. Amino acids: CASSRERLPLNTGELFF.

This chain links TRBV7-8 with TRBJ2-7, with 7 bases that match TRBD1. J lost 6 bases, V lost 1 base, and 6 bases had no gene match. Germline values: CDR1 SGHVS, CDR2 FQNEAQ. The CDR3 covers 14 residues. The chain's CDR3 is CASSLGTGGSEQYF. The CDR3 region has the DNA TGTGCCAGCAGCTTAGGGACAGGTGGGTCCGAGCAGTACTTC.

The chain links TRBV28 to TRBJ2-7; the match to TRBD1 covers 11 bases. The CDR3 has 19 amino acids. Trimming cost V 3 bases and J 3 bases; bases outside gene matches: 16. CDR1 and CDR2 from the germline V gene are MDHEN and SYDVKM. CDR3 in amino acids: CASSFKIGTGGTPNYEQYF. In DNA form, the CDR3 reads TGTGCCAGCAGTTTCAAAATCGGGACAGGGGGTACCCCCAACTACGAGCAGTACTTC.

V and J are TRBV5-1 and TRBJ2-5; 13 bases line up with TRBD2. The ends lost 0 bases at V and 5 bases at J; junction bases unmatched: 7. CDR1 is SGHRS and CDR2 is YFSETQ in the germline V gene. The CDR3 is 17 residues long. CDR3: CASSLAPGLAGDETQYF. CDR3 in DNA: TGCGCCAGCAGCTTGGCACCTGGACTAGCGGGAGACGAGACCCAGTACTTC. The full variable domain, rest sourced from reference TRBV5-1 and TRBJ2-5, is KAGVTQTPRYLIKTRGQQVTLSCSPISGHRSVSWYQQTPGQGLQFLFEYFSETQRNKGNFPGRFSGRQFSNSRSEMNVSTLELGDSALYLCASSLAPGLAGDETQYFGPGTRLLVL.